Here is one TCR beta chain with its context. Method: immunoSEQ multiplex PCR; TCRdb's copy keeps in-frame clones and lacks some. Here the sample spans about 150,000 clones, roughly 93% being singletons. Trimming took 7 bases from V and 7 from J, leaving 14 bases between them. The germline V gene encodes CDR1 MDHEN and CDR2 SYDVKM. This CDR3 spans 13 amino acids. The data were taken from a study of control samples from healthy donors and cancer patients. Material for sequencing was blood. The V gene is TRBV28, the J gene TRBJ2-4; D might be TRBD1 (5 bases). The TCR sequence derives from a man aged 18 to 29 in good health. The CDR3 sequence is CASTHFWGNIQYF. CDR3 coding DNA: TGTGCCAGCACACACTTCTGGGGCAACATTCAGTACTTC.